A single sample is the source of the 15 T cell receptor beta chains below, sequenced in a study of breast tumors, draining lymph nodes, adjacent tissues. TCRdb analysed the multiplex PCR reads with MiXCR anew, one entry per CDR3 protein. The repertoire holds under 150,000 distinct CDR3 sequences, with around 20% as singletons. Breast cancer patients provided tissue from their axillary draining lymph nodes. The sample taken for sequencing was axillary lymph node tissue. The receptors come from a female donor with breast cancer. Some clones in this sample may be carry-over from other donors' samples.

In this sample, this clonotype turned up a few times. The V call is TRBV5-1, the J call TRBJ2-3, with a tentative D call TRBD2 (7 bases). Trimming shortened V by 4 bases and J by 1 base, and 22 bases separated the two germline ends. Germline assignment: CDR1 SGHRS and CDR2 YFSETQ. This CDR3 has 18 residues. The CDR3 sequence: CASSILGAGAAGTDTQYF. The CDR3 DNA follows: TGCGCCAGCAGCATCCTTGGGGCGGGGGCTGCTGGCACAGATACGCAGTATTTT.

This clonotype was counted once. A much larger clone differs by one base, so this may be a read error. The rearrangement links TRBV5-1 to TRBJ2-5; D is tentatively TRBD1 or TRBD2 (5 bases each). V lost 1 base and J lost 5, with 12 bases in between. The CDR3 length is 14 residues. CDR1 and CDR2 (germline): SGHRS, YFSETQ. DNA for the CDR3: TGCGCCAGCAGCTTGTCTGGGACCTCCGAGACCCAGTACTTC. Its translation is CASSLSGTSETQYF. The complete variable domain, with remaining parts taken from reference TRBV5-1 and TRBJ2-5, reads KAGVTQTPRYLIKTRGQQVTLSCSPISGHRSVSWYQQTPGQGLQFLFEYFSETQRNKGNFPGRFSGRQFSNSRSEMNVSTLELGDSALYLCASSLSGTSETQYFGPGTRLLVL.

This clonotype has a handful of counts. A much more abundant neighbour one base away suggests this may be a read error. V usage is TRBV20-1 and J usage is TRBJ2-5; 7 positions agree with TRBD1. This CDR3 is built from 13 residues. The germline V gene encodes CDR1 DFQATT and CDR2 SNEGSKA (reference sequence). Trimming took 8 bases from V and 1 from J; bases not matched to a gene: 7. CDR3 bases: TGCAGTTGCGAGGGGGCAGCCCAAGAGACCCAGTACTTC. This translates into CSCEGAAQETQYF.

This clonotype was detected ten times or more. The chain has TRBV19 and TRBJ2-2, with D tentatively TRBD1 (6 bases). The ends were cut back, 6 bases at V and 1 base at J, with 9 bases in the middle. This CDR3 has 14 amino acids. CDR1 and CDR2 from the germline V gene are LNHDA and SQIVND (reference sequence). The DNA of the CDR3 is TGTGCCAGTAGACGGGGACAGAACACCGGGGAGCTGTTTTTT. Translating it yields CASRRGQNTGELFF.

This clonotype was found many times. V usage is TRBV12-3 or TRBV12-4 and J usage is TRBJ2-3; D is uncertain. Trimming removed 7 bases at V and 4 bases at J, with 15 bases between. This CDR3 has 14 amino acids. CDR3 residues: CASTLGLGADTQYF. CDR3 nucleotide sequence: TGTGCCAGCACCCTTGGGCTAGGCGCAGATACGCAGTATTTT.

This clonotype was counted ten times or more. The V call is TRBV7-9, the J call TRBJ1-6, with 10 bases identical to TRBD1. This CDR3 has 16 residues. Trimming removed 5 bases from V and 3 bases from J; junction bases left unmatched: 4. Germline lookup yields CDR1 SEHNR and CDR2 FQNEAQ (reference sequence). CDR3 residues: CASSGGTGVYNSPLHF. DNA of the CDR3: TGTGCCAGCAGCGGGGGGACAGGGGTCTATAATTCACCCCTCCACTTT. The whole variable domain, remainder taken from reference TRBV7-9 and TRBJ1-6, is DTGVSQNPRHKITKRGQNVTFRCDPISEHNRLYWYRQTLGQGPEFLTYFQNEAQLEKSRLLSDRFSAERPKGSFSTLEIQRTEQGDSAMYLCASSGGTGVYNSPLHFGNGTRLTVT.

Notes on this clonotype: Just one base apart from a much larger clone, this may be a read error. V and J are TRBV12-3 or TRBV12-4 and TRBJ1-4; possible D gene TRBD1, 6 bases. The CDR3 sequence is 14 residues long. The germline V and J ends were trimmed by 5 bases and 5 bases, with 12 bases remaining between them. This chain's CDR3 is CASSIQGGNEKLFF. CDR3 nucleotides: TGTGCCAGCAGTATACAGGGTGGGAATGAAAAACTGTTTTTT.

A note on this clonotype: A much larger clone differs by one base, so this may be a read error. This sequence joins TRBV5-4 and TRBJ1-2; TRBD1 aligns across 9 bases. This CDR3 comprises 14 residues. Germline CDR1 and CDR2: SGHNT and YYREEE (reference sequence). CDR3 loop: CASSTGQGSYGHTF. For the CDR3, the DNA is TGTGCCAGCAGCACCGGACAGGGGTCTTATGGCCACACCTTC.

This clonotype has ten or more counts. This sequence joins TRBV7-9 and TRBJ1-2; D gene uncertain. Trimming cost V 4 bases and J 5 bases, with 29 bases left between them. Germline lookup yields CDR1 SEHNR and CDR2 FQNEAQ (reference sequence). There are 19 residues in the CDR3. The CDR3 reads CASSSHLWVFGRIGYGYTF. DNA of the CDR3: TGTGCCAGCAGCTCGCACTTGTGGGTGTTCGGTCGGATTGGTTATGGCTACACCTTC.

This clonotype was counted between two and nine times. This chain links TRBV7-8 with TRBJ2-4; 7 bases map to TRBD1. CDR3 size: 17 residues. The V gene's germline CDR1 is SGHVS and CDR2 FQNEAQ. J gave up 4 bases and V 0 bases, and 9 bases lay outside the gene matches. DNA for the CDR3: TGTGCCAGCAGCTTAGCTATGAGGACAGGAATGAAAAACATTCAGTACTTC. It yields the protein CASSLAMRTGMKNIQYF.

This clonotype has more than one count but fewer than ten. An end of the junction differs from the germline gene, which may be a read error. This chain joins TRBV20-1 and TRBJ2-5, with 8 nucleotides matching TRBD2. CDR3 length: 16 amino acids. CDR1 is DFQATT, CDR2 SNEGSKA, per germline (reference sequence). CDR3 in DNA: TGCAGTGCTAGAGAGGGGCGGGGGGAGTACCAAGAGACCCAGTGCTTC. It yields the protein CSAREGRGEYQETQCF.

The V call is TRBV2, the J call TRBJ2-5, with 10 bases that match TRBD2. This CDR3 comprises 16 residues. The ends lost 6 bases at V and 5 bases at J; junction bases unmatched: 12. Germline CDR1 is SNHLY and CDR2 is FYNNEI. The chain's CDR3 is CASSVGLADPSETQYF. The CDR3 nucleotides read TGTGCCAGCAGCGTCGGACTAGCGGACCCCTCGGAGACCCAGTACTTC.

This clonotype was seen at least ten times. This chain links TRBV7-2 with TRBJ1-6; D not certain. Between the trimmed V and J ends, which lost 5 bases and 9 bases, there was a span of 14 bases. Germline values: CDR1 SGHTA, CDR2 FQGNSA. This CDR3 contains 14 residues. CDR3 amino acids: CASSPRPLGSPLHF. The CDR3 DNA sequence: TGTGCCAGCAGCCCTCGTCCTCTGGGTTCACCCCTCCACTTT. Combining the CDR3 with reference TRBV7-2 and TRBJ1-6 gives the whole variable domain GAGVSQSPSNKVTEKGKDVELRCDPISGHTALYWYRQSLGQGLEFLIYFQGNSAPDKSGLPSDRFSAERTGGSVSTLTIQRTQQEDSAVYLCASSPRPLGSPLHFGNGTRLTVT.

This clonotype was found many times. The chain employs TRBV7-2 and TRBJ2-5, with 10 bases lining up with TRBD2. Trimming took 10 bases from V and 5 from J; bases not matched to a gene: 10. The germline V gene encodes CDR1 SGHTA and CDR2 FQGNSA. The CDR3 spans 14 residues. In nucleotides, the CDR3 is TGTGCCATCTCTAGCGGGGGAGGGTATGAGACCCAGTACTTC. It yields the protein CAISSGGGYETQYF. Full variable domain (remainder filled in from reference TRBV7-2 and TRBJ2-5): GAGVSQSPSNKVTEKGKDVELRCDPISGHTALYWYRQSLGQGLEFLIYFQGNSAPDKSGLPSDRFSAERTGGSVSTLTIQRTQQEDSAVYLCAISSGGGYETQYFGPGTRLLVL.

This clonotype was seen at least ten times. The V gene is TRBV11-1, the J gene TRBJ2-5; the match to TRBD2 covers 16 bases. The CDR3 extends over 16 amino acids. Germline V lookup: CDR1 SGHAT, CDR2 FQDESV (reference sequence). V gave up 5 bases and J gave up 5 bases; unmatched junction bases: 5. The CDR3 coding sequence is TGTGCCAGCAGCCCTAAGGGACTAGCGGGAGGGGAGACCCAGTACTTC. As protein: CASSPKGLAGGETQYF.